The clone carrying this T cell receptor beta chain turned up a few times. A read error is likely here: a far larger clone is one base away. The CDR3 length is 16 residues. Deletions cut 0 bases from V and 0 bases from J, with 8 bases between. Germline V gene sequence: CDR1 MNHEY, CDR2 SVGEGT. The sample comes from a study of prognosis after radiotherapy for stage I lung cancer. Study in general: Operability status for all non-small cell lung cancer patients was recorded as medically inoperable. Patients were about a dozen men and more than 5 women aged roughly 50 to 85, median roughly 76 years. Post-radiotherapy, distant metastases were observed in a few patients (median 7 months), whereas no significant progression was observed in approximately 14.

The study amplified the TCR beta CDR3 region from genomic DNA. This amplification was carried out by two rounds of multiplex PCR. Used in first-round PCR were primers specific to each TRBV and TRBJ gene. Primers of the universal type were employed in the second round of PCR. MiXCR was run by TCRdb on the multiplex PCR reads, yielding one entry per CDR3 protein. The sample lists some 56,000 distinct CDR3 sequences, around a quarter occurring once. This receptor was obtained from a donor over 45 with non-small cell lung cancer. The input for sequencing was PBMCs, taken before or after stereotactic body radiation therapy (not recorded which). This sequence joins TRBV6-2 or TRBV6-3 and TRBJ2-2; unclear D gene. In DNA, the CDR3 is TGTGCCAGCAGTTACTCGTACGAACCGAACACCGGGGAGCTGTTTTTT. Translation gives CASSYSYEPNTGELFF.